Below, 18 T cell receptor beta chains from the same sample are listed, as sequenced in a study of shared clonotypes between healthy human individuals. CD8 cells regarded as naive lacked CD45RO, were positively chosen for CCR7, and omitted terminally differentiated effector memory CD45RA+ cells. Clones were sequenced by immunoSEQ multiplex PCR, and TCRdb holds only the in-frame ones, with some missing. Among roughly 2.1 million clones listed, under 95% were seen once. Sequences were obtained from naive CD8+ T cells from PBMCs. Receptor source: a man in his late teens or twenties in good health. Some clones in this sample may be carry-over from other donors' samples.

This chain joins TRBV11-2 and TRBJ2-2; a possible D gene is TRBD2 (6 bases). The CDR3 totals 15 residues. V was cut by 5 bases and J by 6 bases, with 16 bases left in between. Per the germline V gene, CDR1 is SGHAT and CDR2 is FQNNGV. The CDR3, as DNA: TGTGCCAGCAGCCCGAGGGACTCCGAGGCCGGGGAGCTGTTTTTT. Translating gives CASSPRDSEAGELFF.

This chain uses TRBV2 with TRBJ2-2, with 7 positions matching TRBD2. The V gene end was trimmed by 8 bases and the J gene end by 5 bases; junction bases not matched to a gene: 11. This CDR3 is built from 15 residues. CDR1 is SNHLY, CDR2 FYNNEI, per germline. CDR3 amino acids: CASHRGGSETGELFF. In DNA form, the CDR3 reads TGTGCCAGCCATCGGGGCGGGAGTGAGACCGGGGAGCTGTTTTTT.

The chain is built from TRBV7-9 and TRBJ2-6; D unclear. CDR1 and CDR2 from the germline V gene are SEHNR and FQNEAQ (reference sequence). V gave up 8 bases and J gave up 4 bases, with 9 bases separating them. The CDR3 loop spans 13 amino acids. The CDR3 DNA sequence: TGTGCCAGCCTTCAGACAGGGGCCAACGTCCTGACTTTC. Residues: CASLQTGANVLTF.

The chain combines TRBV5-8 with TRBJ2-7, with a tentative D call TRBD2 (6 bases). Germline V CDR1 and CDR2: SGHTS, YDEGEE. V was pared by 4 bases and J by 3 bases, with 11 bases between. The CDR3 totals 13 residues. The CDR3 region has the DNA TGTGCCAGCAGCCGGGACTGGAGCTACGAGCAGTACTTC. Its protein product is CASSRDWSYEQYF. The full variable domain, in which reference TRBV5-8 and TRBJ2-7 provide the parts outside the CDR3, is EAGVTQSPTHLIKTRGQQATLRCSPISGHTSVYWYQQALGLGLQFLLWYDEGEERNRGNFPPRFSGRQFPNYSSELNVNALELEDSALYLCASSRDWSYEQYFGPGTRLTVT.

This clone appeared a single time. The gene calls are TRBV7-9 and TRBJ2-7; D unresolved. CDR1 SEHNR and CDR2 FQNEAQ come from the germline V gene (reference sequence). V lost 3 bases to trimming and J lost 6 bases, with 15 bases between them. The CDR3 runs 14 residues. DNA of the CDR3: TGTGCCAGCAGCTTGGCAACTCTATTAGGCGAGCAGTACTTC. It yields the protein CASSLATLLGEQYF.

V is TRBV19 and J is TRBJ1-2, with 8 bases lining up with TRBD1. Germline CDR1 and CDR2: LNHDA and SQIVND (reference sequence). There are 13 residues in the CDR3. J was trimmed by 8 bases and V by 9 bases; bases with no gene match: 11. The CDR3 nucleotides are TGTGCCAGCTATTACCAGGGGGCAGGAGGCTACACCTTC. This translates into CASYYQGAGGYTF.

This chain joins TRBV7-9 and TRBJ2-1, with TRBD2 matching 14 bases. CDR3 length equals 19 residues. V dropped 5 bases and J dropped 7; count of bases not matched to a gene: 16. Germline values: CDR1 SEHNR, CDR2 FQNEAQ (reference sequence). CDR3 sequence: CASSARTGTSGSWGNEQFF. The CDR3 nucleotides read TGTGCCAGCAGCGCGCGTACCGGGACTAGCGGGAGTTGGGGGAATGAGCAGTTCTTC.

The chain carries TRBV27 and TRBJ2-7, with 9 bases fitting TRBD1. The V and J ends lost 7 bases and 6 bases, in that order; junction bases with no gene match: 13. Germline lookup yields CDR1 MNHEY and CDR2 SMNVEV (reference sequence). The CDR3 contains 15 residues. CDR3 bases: TGTGCCAGCACTCCACCGGGACAGGGATATGGCGAGCAGTACTTC. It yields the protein CASTPPGQGYGEQYF.

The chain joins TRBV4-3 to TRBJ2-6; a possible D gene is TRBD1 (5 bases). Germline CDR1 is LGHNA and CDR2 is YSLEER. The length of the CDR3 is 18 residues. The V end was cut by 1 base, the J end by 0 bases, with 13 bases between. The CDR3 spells CASSQARGPSSGANVLTF. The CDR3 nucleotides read TGCGCCAGCAGCCAAGCAAGGGGTCCAAGCTCTGGGGCCAACGTCCTGACTTTC.

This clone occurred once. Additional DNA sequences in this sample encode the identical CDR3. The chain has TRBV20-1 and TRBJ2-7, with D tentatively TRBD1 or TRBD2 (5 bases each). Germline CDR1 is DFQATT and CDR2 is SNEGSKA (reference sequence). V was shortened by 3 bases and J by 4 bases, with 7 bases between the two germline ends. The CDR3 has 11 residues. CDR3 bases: TGCAGTGCTAGTGAGGGGTACGAGCAGTACTTC. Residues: CSASEGYEQYF.

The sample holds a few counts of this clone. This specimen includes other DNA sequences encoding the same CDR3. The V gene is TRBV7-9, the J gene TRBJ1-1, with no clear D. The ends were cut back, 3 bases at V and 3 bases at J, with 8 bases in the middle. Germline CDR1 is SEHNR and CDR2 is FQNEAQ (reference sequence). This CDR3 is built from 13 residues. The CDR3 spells CASSFGVDTEAFF. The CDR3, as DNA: TGTGCCAGCAGCTTCGGGGTCGACACTGAAGCTTTCTTT.

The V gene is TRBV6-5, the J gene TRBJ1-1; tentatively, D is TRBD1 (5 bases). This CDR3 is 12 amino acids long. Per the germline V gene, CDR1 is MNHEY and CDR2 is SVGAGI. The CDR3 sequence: CATGRGYTEAFF. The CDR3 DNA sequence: TGTGCTACAGGCCGGGGGTATACTGAAGCTTTCTTT.

The CDR3 region has the DNA TGTGCCAGCACCTTCGGGGGCGGGATGGCCGACGAGCAGTACTTC. Translating gives CASTFGGGMADEQYF. The rearrangement joins TRBV7-9 to TRBJ2-7; D is perhaps TRBD1 or TRBD2 (6 bases each). V was pared by 7 bases and J by 5 bases, with 21 bases between. Per germline, CDR1 SEHNR and CDR2 FQNEAQ (reference sequence). The CDR3 runs to 15 residues. The complete variable domain, with remaining parts taken from reference TRBV7-9 and TRBJ2-7, reads DTGVSQNPRHKITKRGQNVTFRCDPISEHNRLYWYRQTLGQGPEFLTYFQNEAQLEKSRLLSDRFSAERPKGSFSTLEIQRTEQGDSAMYLCASTFGGGMADEQYFGPGTRLTVT.

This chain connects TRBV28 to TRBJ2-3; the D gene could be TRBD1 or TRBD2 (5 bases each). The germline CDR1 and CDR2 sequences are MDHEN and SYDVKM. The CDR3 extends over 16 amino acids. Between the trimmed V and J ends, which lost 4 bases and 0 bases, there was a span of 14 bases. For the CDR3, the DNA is TGTGCCAGCAGTTACGGTGGGACGGAGAGCACAGATACGCAGTATTTT. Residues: CASSYGGTESTDTQYF.

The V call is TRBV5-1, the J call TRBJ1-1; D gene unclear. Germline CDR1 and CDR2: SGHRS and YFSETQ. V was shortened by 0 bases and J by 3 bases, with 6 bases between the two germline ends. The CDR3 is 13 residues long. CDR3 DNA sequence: TGCGCCAGCAGCTTGGAGACCTACACTGAAGCTTTCTTT. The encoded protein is CASSLETYTEAFF.

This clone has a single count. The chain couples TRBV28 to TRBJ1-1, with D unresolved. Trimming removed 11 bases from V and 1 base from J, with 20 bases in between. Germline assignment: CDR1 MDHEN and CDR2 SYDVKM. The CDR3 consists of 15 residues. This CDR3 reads CAALTHKEENTEAFF. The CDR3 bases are TGTGCCGCGCTTACCCACAAAGAAGAGAACACTGAAGCTTTCTTT.

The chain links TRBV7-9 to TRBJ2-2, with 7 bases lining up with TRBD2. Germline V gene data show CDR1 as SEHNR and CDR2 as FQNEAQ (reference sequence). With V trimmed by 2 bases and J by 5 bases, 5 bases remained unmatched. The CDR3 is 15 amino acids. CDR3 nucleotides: TGTGCCAGCAGCTTACAGGGACTAAGGACCGGGGAGCTGTTTTTT. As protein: CASSLQGLRTGELFF.

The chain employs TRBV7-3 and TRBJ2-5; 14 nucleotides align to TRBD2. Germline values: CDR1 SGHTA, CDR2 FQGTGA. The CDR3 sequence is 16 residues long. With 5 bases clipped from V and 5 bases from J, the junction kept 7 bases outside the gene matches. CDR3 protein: CASSPGLAGGRETQYF. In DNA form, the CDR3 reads TGTGCCAGCAGCCCCGGACTAGCGGGAGGTCGGGAGACCCAGTACTTC.